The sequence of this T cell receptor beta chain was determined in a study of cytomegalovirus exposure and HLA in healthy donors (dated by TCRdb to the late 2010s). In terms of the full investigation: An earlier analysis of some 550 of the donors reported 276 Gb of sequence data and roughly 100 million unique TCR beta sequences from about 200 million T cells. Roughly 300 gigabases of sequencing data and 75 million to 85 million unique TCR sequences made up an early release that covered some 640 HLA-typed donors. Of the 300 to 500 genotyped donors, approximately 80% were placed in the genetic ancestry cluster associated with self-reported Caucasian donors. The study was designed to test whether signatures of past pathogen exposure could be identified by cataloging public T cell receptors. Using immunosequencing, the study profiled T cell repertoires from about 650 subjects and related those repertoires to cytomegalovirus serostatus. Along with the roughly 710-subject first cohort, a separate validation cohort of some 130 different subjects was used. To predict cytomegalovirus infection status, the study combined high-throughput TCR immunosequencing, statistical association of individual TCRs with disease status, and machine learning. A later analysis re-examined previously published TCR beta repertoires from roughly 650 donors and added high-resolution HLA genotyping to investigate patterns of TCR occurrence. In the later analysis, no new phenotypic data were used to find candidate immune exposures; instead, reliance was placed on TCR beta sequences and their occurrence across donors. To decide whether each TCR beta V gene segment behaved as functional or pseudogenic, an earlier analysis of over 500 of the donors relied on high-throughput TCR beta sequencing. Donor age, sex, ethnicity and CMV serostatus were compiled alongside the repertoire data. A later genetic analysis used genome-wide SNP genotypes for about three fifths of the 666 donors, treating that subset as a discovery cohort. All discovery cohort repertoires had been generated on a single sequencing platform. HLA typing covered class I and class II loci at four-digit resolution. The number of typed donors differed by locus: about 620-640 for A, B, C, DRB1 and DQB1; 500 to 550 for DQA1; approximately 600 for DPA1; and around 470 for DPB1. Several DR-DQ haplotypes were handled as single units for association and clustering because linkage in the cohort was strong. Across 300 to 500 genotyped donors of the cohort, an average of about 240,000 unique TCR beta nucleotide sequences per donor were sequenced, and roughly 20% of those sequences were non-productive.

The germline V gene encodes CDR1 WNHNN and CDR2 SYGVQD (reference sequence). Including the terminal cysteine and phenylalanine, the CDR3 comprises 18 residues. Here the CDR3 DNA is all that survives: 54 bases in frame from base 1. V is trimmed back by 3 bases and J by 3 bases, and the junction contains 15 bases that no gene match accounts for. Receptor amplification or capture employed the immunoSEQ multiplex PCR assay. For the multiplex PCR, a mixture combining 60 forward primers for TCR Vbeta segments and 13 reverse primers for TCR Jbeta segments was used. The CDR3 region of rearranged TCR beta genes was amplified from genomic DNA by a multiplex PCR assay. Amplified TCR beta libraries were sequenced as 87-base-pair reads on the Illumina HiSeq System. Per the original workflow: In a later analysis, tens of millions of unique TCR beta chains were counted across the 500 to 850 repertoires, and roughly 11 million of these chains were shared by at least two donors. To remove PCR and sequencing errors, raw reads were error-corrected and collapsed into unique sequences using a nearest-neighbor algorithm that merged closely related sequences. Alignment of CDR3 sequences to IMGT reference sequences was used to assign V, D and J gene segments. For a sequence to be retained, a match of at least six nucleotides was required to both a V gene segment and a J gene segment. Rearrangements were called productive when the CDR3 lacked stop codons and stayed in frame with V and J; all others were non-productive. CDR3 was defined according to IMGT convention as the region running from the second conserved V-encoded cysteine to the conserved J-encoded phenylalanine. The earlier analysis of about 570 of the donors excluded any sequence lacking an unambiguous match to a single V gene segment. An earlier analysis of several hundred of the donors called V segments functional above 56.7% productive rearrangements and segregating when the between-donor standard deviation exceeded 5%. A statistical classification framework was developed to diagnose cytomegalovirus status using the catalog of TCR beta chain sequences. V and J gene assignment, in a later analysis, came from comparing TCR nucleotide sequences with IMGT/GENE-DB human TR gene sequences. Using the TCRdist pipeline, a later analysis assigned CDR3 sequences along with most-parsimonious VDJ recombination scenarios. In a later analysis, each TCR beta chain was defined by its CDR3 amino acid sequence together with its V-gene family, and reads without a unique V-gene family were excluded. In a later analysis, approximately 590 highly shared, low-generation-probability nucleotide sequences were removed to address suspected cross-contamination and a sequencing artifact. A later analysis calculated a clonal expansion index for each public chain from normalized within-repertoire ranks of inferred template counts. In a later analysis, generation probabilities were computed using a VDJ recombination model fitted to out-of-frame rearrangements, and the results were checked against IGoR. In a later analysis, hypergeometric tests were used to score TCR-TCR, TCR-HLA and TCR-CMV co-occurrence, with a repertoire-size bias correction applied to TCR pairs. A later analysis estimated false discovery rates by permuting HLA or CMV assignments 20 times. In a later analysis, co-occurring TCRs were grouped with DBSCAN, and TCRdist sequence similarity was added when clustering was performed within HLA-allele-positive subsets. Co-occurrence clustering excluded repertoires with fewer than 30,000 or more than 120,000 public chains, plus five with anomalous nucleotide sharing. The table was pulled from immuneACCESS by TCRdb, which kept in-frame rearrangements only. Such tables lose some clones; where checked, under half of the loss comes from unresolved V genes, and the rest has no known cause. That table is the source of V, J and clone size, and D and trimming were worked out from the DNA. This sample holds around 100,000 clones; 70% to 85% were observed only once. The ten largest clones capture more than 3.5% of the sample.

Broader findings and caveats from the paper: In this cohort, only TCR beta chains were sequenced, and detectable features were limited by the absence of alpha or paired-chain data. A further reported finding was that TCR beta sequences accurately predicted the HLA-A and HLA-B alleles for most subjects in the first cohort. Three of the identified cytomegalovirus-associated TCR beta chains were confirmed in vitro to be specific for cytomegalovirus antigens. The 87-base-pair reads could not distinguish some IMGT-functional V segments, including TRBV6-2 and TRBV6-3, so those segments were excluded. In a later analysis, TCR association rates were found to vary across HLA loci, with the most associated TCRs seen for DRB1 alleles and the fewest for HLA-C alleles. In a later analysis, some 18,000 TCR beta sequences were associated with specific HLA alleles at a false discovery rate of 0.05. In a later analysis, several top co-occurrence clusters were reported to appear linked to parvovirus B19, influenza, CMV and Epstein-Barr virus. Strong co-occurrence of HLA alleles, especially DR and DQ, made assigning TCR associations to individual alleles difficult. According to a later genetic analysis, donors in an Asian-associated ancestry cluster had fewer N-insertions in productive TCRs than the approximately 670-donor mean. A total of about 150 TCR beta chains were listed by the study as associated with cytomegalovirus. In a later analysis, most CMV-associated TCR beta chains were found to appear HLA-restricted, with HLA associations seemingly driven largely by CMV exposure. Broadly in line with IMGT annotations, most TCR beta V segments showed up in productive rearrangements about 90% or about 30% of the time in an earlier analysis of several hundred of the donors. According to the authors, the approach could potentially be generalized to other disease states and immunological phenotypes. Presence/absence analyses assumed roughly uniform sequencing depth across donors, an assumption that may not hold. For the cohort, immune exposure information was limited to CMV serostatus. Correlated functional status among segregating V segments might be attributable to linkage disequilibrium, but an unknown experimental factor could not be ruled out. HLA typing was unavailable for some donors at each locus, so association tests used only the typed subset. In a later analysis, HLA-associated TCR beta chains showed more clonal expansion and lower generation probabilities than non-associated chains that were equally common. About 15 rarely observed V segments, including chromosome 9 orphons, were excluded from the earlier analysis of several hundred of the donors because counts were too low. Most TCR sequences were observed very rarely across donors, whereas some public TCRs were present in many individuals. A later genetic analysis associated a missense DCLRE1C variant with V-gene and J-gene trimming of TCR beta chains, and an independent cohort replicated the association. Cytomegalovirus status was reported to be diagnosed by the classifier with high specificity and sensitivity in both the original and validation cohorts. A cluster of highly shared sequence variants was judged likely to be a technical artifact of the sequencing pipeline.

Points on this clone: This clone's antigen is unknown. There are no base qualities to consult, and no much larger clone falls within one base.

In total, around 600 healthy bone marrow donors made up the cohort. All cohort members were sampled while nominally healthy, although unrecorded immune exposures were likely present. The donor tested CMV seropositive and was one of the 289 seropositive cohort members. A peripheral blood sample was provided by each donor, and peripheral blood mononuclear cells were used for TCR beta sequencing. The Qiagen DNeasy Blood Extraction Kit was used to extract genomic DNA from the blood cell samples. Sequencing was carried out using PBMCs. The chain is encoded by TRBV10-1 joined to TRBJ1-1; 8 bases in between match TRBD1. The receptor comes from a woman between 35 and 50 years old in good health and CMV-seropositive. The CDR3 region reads CASSDRSHTGGVYTEAFF. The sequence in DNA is TGCGCCAGCAGTGATCGATCTCATACAGGGGGGGTGTACACTGAAGCTTTCTTT.